A single sample is the source of the 30 T cell receptor beta chains below, sequenced in a study of cytomegalovirus exposure and HLA in healthy donors. The PCR was carried out with 60 Vbeta primers and 13 Jbeta primers. Sequenced by immunoSEQ multiplex PCR; TCRdb stores in-frame clones only, minus some. The sample yields some 150,000 clones, 70% to 90% seen once. The source material was PBMCs. The source is a woman aged 30 to 39 in good health and CMV-seropositive.

The gene calls are TRBV27 and TRBJ1-4; possible D gene TRBD1, 5 bases. Per germline, CDR1 MNHEY and CDR2 SMNVEV (reference sequence). This CDR3 spans 14 amino acids. V lost 8 bases and J 6 bases, leaving 16 bases between the germline ends. For the CDR3, the DNA is TGTGCCAGCCAAGACCGGGGGGGGGATGAAAAACTGTTTTTT. Encoded protein: CASQDRGGDEKLFF.

The chain is built from TRBV4-1 and TRBJ2-3, with 7 bases identical to TRBD1. Germline values: CDR1 MGHRA, CDR2 YSYEKL. V shed 0 bases and J 4 bases; nucleotides not matched to a gene: 13. This CDR3 contains 18 residues. CDR3 amino acids: CASSQDLGTVFDADTQYF. CDR3 in DNA: TGCGCCAGCAGCCAAGATCTCGGGACAGTCTTCGATGCAGATACGCAGTATTTT.

This chain connects TRBV7-9 to TRBJ2-5, with TRBD1 matching over 8 bases. After removal of 5 bases from V and 6 bases from J, the junction contained 14 bases not matched to a gene. This CDR3 is built from 16 residues. Looked up from germline, CDR1 is SEHNR and CDR2 is FQNEAQ (reference sequence). CDR3 nucleotides: TGTGCCAGCAGCCCGCCGACAGGGGATGTTAGAAAGACCCAGTACTTC. Translating it yields CASSPPTGDVRKTQYF.

The chain has TRBV13 and TRBJ1-3; unclear D gene. V was trimmed by 0 bases and J by 4 bases, leaving 7 bases between them. Germline values: CDR1 PRHDT, CDR2 FYEKMQ (reference sequence). The CDR3 is 14 amino acids. CDR3 bases: TGTGCCAGCAGCTTAGGGCAGTCAGGAAACACCATATATTTT. Translated, it gives CASSLGQSGNTIYF.

This chain joins TRBV6-1 and TRBJ1-5, with D perhaps matching TRBD1 (6 bases). Germline V gene lookup returns CDR1 MNHNS and CDR2 SASEGT. Between the trimmed V and J ends, which lost 6 bases and 5 bases, there was a span of 11 bases. The CDR3 covers 13 residues. CDR3 in DNA: TGTGCCAGCAGCGGACAGCGAGATCAGCCCCAGCATTTT. It yields the protein CASSGQRDQPQHF.

This clone is a singleton in its sample. The rearrangement joins TRBV12-5 to TRBJ1-3; D possibly corresponds to TRBD1 (6 bases). Trimming left V 2 bases short and J 7 bases short, with 21 bases between. Germline lookup yields CDR1 LGHNT and CDR2 FRNRAP. The CDR3 extends over 17 amino acids. The CDR3 coding sequence is TGTGCTAGTGGTTTGCCAGCAGGGGCGCTGACGGTTAACACCATATATTTT. Translating gives CASGLPAGALTVNTIYF.

V and J are TRBV11-2 and TRBJ1-6; D uncertain. The CDR3 loop spans 11 amino acids. The germline V gene has CDR1 SGHAT and CDR2 FQNNGV. Trimming stripped 2 bases from V and 16 bases from J, with 9 bases between. CDR3 loop: CASSLPRQLHF. The CDR3 coding sequence is TGTGCCAGCAGCTTACCCAGACAACTCCACTTT.

The chain combines TRBV25-1 with TRBJ2-6; no clear D. The V and J ends lost 6 bases and 0 bases respectively, with 6 bases between them. Germline V gene sequence: CDR1 MGHDK, CDR2 SYGVNS. The CDR3 runs 14 residues. The CDR3 region is CASRLGSGANVLTF. CDR3 DNA: TGTGCCAGCAGACTTGGCTCTGGGGCCAACGTCCTGACTTTC.

The table lists this clone with a few counts. The V call is TRBV4-1, the J call TRBJ1-6; the match to TRBD1 covers 8 bases. V lost 0 bases to trimming and J lost 2 bases; unmatched junction nucleotides: 3. Germline V gene data show CDR1 as MGHRA and CDR2 as YSYEKL. CDR3 length equals 17 residues. CDR3 in DNA: TGCGCCAGCAGCCAAGATGGACAGGGTGCCTATAATTCACCCCTCCACTTT. It encodes CASSQDGQGAYNSPLHF.

The chain links TRBV9 to TRBJ1-1; D is undetermined. Germline loops: CDR1 SGDLS, CDR2 YYNGEE. V lost 0 bases and J lost 0, with 9 bases in between. The CDR3 totals 15 residues. CDR3 sequence: CASSVGAGLNTEAFF. CDR3 in DNA: TGTGCCAGCAGCGTAGGGGCAGGATTGAACACTGAAGCTTTCTTT.

The CDR3 nucleotides are TGTGCCAGTAGCCGATGGGAGGGAGGTTACAATGAGCAGTTCTTC. It encodes CASSRWEGGYNEQFF. The J gene is TRBJ2-1, the V gene TRBV19; 7 bases are shared with TRBD2. The V gene end was trimmed by 6 bases and the J gene end by 4 bases; junction bases not matched to a gene: 9. This CDR3 spans 15 amino acids. The germline gives CDR1 LNHDA, CDR2 SQIVND (reference sequence).

This clone was detected a few times. The genes are TRBV5-4 and TRBJ2-3; 7 bases align to TRBD1. The V segment lost 4 bases and the J segment 5 bases; nucleotides outside the gene matches: 10. The CDR3 is made up of 15 amino acids. Germline loops: CDR1 SGHNT, CDR2 YYREEE (reference sequence). The CDR3 protein is CASSRREGAQDTQYF. The CDR3 bases are TGTGCCAGCAGCCGACGTGAGGGGGCCCAAGATACGCAGTATTTT.

Details on this clone: It is unclear where the CDR3 begins or ends on the DNA, so no DNA is shown, and the CDR3 is as TCRdb lists it. The chain joins TRBV21-1 to TRBJ1-5; the listed D gene, TRBD1, was not tested against the DNA. TRBV21-1 represents a pseudogene. The CDR3 contains 17 residues when both ends are counted. The CDR3 loop is CASSKVGQGSSNQPQHF.

This chain links TRBV5-4 with TRBJ1-1, with TRBD1 matching 7 bases. J lost 8 bases, V lost 4 bases, and 5 bases had no gene match. CDR1 is SGHNT, CDR2 YYREEE, per germline (reference sequence). The CDR3 spans 12 residues. CDR3 protein: CASSRPGQEAFF. The CDR3 nucleotides read TGTGCCAGCAGCCGACCGGGACAGGAAGCTTTCTTT.

This clone came up a few times. This sequence joins TRBV7-2 and TRBJ2-5; D not resolved. Per the germline V gene, CDR1 is SGHTA and CDR2 is FQGNSA. V was clipped by 2 bases and J by 5 bases, with 12 bases between them. CDR3 size: 14 residues. CDR3 bases: TGTGCCAGCAGCTTACTCATACACAGCGAGACCCAGTACTTC. Translated, it gives CASSLLIHSETQYF.

The chain employs TRBV23-1 and TRBJ2-1, with 7 bases aligning to TRBD1. TRBV23-1 is reported as an ORF; its role is uncertain. This CDR3 has 15 amino acids. V gave up 6 bases and J gave up 7 bases; unmatched junction bases: 12. This CDR3 is CASSRLTGCGNEQFF. CDR3 DNA: TGCGCCAGCAGCCGGCTGACAGGGTGTGGGAATGAGCAGTTCTTC.

The chain carries TRBV5-6 and TRBJ1-2, with D possibly matching TRBD1 (5 bases). Germline V gene data show CDR1 as SGHDT and CDR2 as YYEEEE. V lost 4 bases and J lost 3, with 7 bases in between. CDR3 size: 12 residues. CDR3 residues: CASSTTDYGYTF. The CDR3 nucleotides read TGTGCCAGCAGCACGACAGACTATGGCTACACCTTC.

The chain has TRBV2 and TRBJ1-5; possibly TRBD1 for D (5 bases). Germline V lookup: CDR1 SNHLY, CDR2 FYNNEI. The V and J ends lost 2 bases and 2 bases respectively, with 10 bases between them. This CDR3 has 15 residues. CDR3 bases: TGTGCCAGCAGTGAATTGGGCAGGGGCAATCAGCCCCAGCATTTT. Translating gives CASSELGRGNQPQHF.

The chain uses TRBV9 and TRBJ2-1, with 8 bases lining up with TRBD1. Germline trimming cut 0 bases from V and 4 bases from J; bases unmatched to any gene: 3. Germline lookup yields CDR1 SGDLS and CDR2 YYNGEE. This CDR3 is 15 amino acids long. CDR3 sequence: CASSVADRAYNEQFF. The CDR3 bases are TGTGCCAGCAGCGTAGCGGACAGGGCGTACAATGAGCAGTTCTTC. Based on the CDR3 plus reference TRBV9 and TRBJ2-1, the full variable domain is DSGVTQTPKHLITATGQRVTLRCSPRSGDLSVYWYQQSLDQGLQFLIQYYNGEERAKGNILERFSAQQFPDLHSELNLSSLELGDSALYFCASSVADRAYNEQFFGPGTRLTVL.

The chain has TRBV10-2 and TRBJ2-5, with 7 nucleotides matching TRBD2. Germline CDR1 WSHSY, CDR2 SAAADI. The CDR3 extends over 17 amino acids. Trimming removed 3 bases from V and 1 base from J; junction bases left unmatched: 11. The CDR3 coding sequence is TGCGCCAGCAGTGACTATTGGGGGGGAAGGATCCAAGAGACCCAGTACTTC. This gives the protein CASSDYWGGRIQETQYF.

The rearrangement joins TRBV14 to TRBJ2-3; TRBD1 matches 7 bases. The V and J ends lost 4 bases and 7 bases, in that order; junction bases with no gene match: 14. This CDR3 has 16 residues. Germline assignment: CDR1 SGHDN and CDR2 FVKESK. The CDR3 loop is CASSLRGQHWGYTQYF. The CDR3 DNA reads as TGTGCCAGCAGCCTCCGGGGACAGCACTGGGGATATACGCAGTATTTT.

This chain uses TRBV28 with TRBJ2-1, with TRBD1 matching 10 bases. Trimming cost V 6 bases and J 7 bases; bases outside gene matches: 9. CDR1 and CDR2 from the germline V gene are MDHEN and SYDVKM. The CDR3 is 15 amino acids. CDR3 nucleotides: TGTGCCAGCAGCCTTGGGACAGGGGATTTTAATGAGCAGTTCTTC. It yields the protein CASSLGTGDFNEQFF.

This rearrangement joins TRBV5-1 to TRBJ2-5; D is perhaps TRBD2 (6 bases). V shed 7 bases and J shed 1 base, with 11 bases lying between them. Germline V gene sequence: CDR1 SGHRS, CDR2 YFSETQ. The CDR3 totals 13 residues. CDR3 nucleotide sequence: TGCGCCAGCGGCGGGGTGAGCCAAGAGACCCAGTACTTC. Protein: CASGGVSQETQYF.

This chain uses TRBV2 with TRBJ2-1, with D maybe TRBD1 (6 bases). Germline CDR1 reads SNHLY; CDR2 reads FYNNEI. Trimming removed 5 bases at V and 6 bases at J, with 20 bases between. CDR3 length: 16 residues. The CDR3 DNA reads TGTGCCAGCAGTAACCTCCGTCAGGGGCCAAGCAATGAGCAGTTCTTC. It yields the protein CASSNLRQGPSNEQFF.

V and J are TRBV10-3 and TRBJ2-1; 7 positions match TRBD1. The trim removed 3 bases at V and 2 bases at J, leaving 4 bases unmatched. Per germline, CDR1 ENHRY and CDR2 SYGVKD. The CDR3 is made up of 15 amino acids. The CDR3 bases are TGTGCCATCAGTGACCGGGGACAGACCTACAATGAGCAGTTCTTC. Translated, it gives CAISDRGQTYNEQFF.

This clone was detected only once. This chain joins TRBV9 and TRBJ2-1; D remains ambiguous. Germline CDR1 reads SGDLS; CDR2 reads YYNGEE. The CDR3 sequence is 12 residues long. Between the trimmed V and J ends, which lost 3 bases and 8 bases, there was a span of 9 bases. The DNA for the CDR3 is TGTGCCAGCAGCGGGAGCCGCCATGAGCAGTTCTTC. Translation: CASSGSRHEQFF.

Concerning this clone: The identical CDR3 is also encoded by other nucleotide sequences in the sample. CDR3 amino acids: CASRFKTVAGEKLFF. The DNA of the CDR3 is TGTGCCAGCCGATTTAAGACCGTTGCAGGTGAAAAACTGTTTTTT. The V call is TRBV2, the J call TRBJ1-4, with no clear D. The CDR3 totals 15 residues. The ends were cut back, 8 bases at V and 7 bases at J, with 20 bases in the middle. The germline gives CDR1 SNHLY, CDR2 FYNNEI.

This chain joins TRBV5-8 and TRBJ1-4; no clear D. Trimming removed 4 bases from V and 0 bases from J, with 7 bases in between. CDR1 SGHTS and CDR2 YDEGEE come from the germline V gene. This CDR3 contains 14 residues. The CDR3 spells CASSPPATNEKLFF. In nucleotides, the CDR3 is TGTGCCAGCAGCCCCCCCGCAACTAATGAAAAACTGTTTTTT.

This chain connects TRBV28 to TRBJ1-4; no firm D call. The CDR3 has 14 amino acids. CDR1 MDHEN and CDR2 SYDVKM come from the germline V gene. V lost 6 bases and J lost 8, with 16 bases in between. CDR3 coding DNA: TGTGCCAGCAGACCCCGAGGGTTAATGGAAAAACTGTTTTTT. It specifies CASRPRGLMEKLFF.

The chain couples TRBV11-1 to TRBJ2-1; 10 bases line up with TRBD1. Germline values: CDR1 SGHAT, CDR2 FQDESV (reference sequence). CDR3 length: 15 amino acids. After removal of 4 bases from V and 5 bases from J, the junction contained 5 bases not matched to a gene. The CDR3 sequence is CASSYSGTGDNEQFF. CDR3 DNA sequence: TGTGCCAGCAGCTATTCCGGGACAGGGGACAATGAGCAGTTCTTC.